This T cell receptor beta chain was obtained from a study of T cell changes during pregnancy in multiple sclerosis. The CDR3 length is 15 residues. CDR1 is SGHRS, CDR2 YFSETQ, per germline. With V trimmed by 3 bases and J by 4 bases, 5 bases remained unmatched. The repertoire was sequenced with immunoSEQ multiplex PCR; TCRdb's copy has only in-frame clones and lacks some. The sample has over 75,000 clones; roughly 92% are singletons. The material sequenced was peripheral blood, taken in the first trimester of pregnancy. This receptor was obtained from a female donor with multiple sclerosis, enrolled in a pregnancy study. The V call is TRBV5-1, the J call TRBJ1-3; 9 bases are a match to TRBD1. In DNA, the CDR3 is TGCGCCAGCAGCTGGGACAGGGTTCCCGGAAACACCATATATTTT. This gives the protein CASSWDRVPGNTIYF.